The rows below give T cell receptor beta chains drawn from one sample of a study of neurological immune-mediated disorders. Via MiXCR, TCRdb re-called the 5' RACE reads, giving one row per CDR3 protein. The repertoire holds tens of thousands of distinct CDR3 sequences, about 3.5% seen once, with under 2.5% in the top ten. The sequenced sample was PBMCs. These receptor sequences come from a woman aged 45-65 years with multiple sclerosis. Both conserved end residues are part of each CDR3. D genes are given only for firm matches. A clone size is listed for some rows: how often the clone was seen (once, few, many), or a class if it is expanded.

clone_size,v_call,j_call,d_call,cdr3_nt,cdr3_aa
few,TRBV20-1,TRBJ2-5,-,TGCAGTGCTAGAGATATCCGGGGGAAGACCCAGTACTTC,CSARDIRGKTQYF
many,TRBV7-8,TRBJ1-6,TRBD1,TGTGCCAGCAGCCCGGGACAGTATAATTCACCCCTCCACTTT,CASSPGQYNSPLHF
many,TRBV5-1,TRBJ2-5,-,TGCGCCAGCAGCTCGGACAGTGAAGAGACCCAGTACTTC,CASSSDSEETQYF
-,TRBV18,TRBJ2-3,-,TGTGCCAGCTCACCACCGGGGGGCACAGATACGCAGTATTTT,CASSPPGGTDTQYF
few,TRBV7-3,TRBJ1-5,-,TGTGCCAGCAGCTCGGGCCCCAATCAGCCCCAGCATTTT,CASSSGPNQPQHF
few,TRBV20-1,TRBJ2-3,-,TGCAGCTCCGGGGACCTCGCAGATACGCAGTATTTT,CSSGDLADTQYF
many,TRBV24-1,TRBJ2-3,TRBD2,TGTGCCACCACTAGCGGGAGGTCAGATACGCAGTATTTT,CATTSGRSDTQYF
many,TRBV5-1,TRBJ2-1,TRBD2,TGCGCCAGCGCTGACGGGAGGGCCTACAATGAGCAGTTCTTC,CASADGRAYNEQFF
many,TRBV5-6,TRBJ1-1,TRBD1,TGTGCCAGCACCGTGCCCGGGACAGCGAAAATATTGAACACTGAAGCTTTCTTT,CASTVPGTAKILNTEAFF
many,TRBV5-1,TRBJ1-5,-,TGCGCCAGCAGCTTTTGGGGCCTTGACGATCAGCCCCAGCATTTT,CASSFWGLDDQPQHF
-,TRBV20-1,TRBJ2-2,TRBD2,TGCAGTGCCAAGACTAGCGGGAACACCGGGGAGCTGTTTTTT,CSAKTSGNTGELFF
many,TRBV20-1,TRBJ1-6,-,TGCAGTGCTAGTGATAGATCGGGGGGCGCATCACCCCTCAACTTT,CSASDRSGGASPLNF
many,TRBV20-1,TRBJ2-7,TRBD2,TGCAGTGCCCCTAGCGGGAGAGCACGGTACGAGCAGTACTTC,CSAPSGRARYEQYF
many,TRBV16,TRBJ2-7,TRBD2,TGTGCCAGCAGCCCGCAACTAGCGGGAGTCAACGAGCAGTACTTC,CASSPQLAGVNEQYF
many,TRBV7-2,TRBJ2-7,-,TGTGCCAGCAGCTCTTATAACGAGCAGTACTTC,CASSSYNEQYF
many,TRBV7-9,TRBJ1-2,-,TGTGCCAGCAGCAATAAGACAGCGCCGCGGGGCTACACCTTC,CASSNKTAPRGYTF
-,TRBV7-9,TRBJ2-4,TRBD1,TGTGCCAGCAGTGCGGTGGACAGGGGTAACATTCAGTACTTC,CASSAVDRGNIQYF
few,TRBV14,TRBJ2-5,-,TGTGCCAGCAGCCAAGCCAGGGTTGAGGGGACCCAGTACTTC,CASSQARVEGTQYF
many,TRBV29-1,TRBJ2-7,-,TGCAGCGTAGCTACAGGAATCTTCGGCTACGAGCAGTACTTC,CSVATGIFGYEQYF
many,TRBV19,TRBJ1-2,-,TGTGCCAGTAGTATATCCGGGGAGAACTATGGCTACACCTTC,CASSISGENYGYTF
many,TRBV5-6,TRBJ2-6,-,TGTGCCAGCAGCTTGGATTTCCCCCCAGGGTATGGGGCCAACGTCCTGACTTTC,CASSLDFPPGYGANVLTF
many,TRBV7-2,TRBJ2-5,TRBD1,TGTGCCAGCAGCTCTATCGGACAGGGCAAAAGAGAGACCCAGTACTTC,CASSSIGQGKRETQYF
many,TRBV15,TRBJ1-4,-,TGTGCCACCAGCGTAGGCTCCGCGGTGGTCGGAAAACTGTTTTTT,CATSVGSAVVGKLFF
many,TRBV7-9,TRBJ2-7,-,TGTGCCAGCAGCCGGGACACTAACTACGAGCAGTACTTC,CASSRDTNYEQYF
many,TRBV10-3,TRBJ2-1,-,TGTGCCATCAGTGAGTCAGATTTGGGTGAGCAGTTCTTC,CAISESDLGEQFF
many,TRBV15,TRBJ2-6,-,TGTGCCACCAGCCGAGGTTACCGCTCTGGGGCCAACGTCCTGACTTTC,CATSRGYRSGANVLTF
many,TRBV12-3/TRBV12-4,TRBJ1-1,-,TGTGCCAGCAGTTTTCGGGGCCATGAAGCTTTCTTT,CASSFRGHEAFF
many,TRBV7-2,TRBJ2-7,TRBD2,TGTGCCAGCAGCTTGACTAGCGGGAGGTCTAGGAAGTACTTC,CASSLTSGRSRKYF
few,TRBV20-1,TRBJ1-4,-,TGCAGTGCTAGAGAGGGGGGGCGCTCGAATGAAAAACTGTTTTTT,CSAREGGRSNEKLFF
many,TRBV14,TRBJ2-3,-,TGTGCCAGCAGCCAAGATGGAGCATCTAGCACAGATACGCAGTATTTT,CASSQDGASSTDTQYF
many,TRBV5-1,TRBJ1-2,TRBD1,TGCGCCAGCAGCCTGCCGGCCACAGGGGATGGCTACACCTTC,CASSLPATGDGYTF
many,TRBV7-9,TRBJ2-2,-,TGTGCCAGCAGCCCAGCCGGGTTCAGGGAGCTGTTTTTT,CASSPAGFRELFF